This note documents a single T cell receptor (beta chain) sequence. The antigen this receptor binds is unknown. It has no much larger one-base neighbor in the sample; base qualities were not kept. This record comes from a study of resident and recirculating memory T cells in vitiligo (dated by TCRdb to the late 2010s). At the level of the whole study: For TCR beta sequencing, each of a few stable vitiligo patients provided PBMCs and epidermis from shave biopsies taken at two lesional sites and two nonlesional sites. The human TCR beta sequencing tested whether specific clones in lesional vitiligo skin differed from clones in nonlesional skin and blood. Right before genomic DNA was extracted using the Qiagen DNeasy Blood & Tissue Kit, the samples were homogenized with no cell sorting step.

Vitiligo counted as stable when lesions had not changed during the previous 6 months. To qualify as stable, patients additionally needed to show no confetti depigmentation, which is a clinical sign of active vitiligo. Anyone who had been treated within the previous three months was excluded from the study. PBMCs were isolated from heparinized blood by Ficoll density gradient centrifugation and were subsequently flash-frozen. TCR beta chains were amplified from genomic DNA with the immunoSEQ hsTCRB kit. The immunoSEQ service sequenced the TCR beta libraries on an Illumina MiSeq instrument. Under the source paper's analysis protocol: Analysis of the repertoire data was performed with the immunoSEQ Analyzer. Entries here come from immuneACCESS through TCRdb and include only in-frame sequences with V and J called. Some clones fail to appear in such tables; in the studies checked, an unresolved V gene covers under half of the shortfall, and the cause of the remainder is unknown. V and J calls plus clone size are reproduced from that table; the DNA served to infer D and trimming. Across this sample there are 55,000 to 75,000 clones, with approximately 89% seen only once. The ten biggest clones cover less than 5.5% of the sample.

Broad study findings and their caveats: Clonality was not the same from one vitiligo lesion to another, and no unique dominant TCR clone turned up. Mechanistic studies in the future are needed to assess how much the detected T cell clones and the human Trm pools versus Tcm pools each contribute. Overlap and correlation analysis found no significant repertoire overlap between any two biopsies, even biopsies from the same patient, apart from each lesion compared with itself. Because TCR sequences were not shared across biopsy sites or across patients, the findings suggest that different lesions are infiltrated by different T cell clones, a pattern described as private specificity.

The CDR3 has 18 amino acids, counting the end cysteine and phenylalanine. Only the CDR3 part of the read is kept: 54 bases, read in frame from the first base. V and J are trimmed by 4 bases and 0 bases, and the gene matches miss 11 bases of the junction. Reading the germline V gene (reference sequence) gives CDR1 MNHEY and CDR2 SMNVEV. The sequence came from a male donor with vitiligo. Sequenced material: blood. The receptor chain draws on TRBV27 and TRBJ1-1, and TRBD1 aligns with 10 junction nucleotides. Here is the DNA: TGTGCCAGCAGTTCCCCCCACGGGACAGGGGCCATGAACACTGAAGCTTTCTTT. Its amino acids are CASSSPHGTGAMNTEAFF.